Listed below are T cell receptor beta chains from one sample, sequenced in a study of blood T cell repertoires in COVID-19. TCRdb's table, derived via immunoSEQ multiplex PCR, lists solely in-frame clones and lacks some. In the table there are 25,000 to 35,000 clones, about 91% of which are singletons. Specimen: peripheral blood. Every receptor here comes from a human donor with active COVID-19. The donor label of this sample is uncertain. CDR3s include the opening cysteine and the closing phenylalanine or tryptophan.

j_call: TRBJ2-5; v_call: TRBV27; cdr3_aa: CASSSSGRAYQETQYF
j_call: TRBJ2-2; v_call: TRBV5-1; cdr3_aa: CASSLAGSNPGELFF
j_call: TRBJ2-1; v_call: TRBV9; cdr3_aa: CASSVEWSGLAATEQFF
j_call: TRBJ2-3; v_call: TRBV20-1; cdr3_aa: CSASWGVHTQYF
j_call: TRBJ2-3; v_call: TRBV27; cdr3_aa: CASSLSGTSGTYTQYF
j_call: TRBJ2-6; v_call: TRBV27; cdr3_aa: CASSLDSSGANVLTF
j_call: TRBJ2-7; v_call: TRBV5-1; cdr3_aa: CASSFTWERSYEQYF
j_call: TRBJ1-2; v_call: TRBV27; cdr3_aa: CASSPGQFYGYTF
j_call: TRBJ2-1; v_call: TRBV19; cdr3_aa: CASSIGGGVSYNEQFF
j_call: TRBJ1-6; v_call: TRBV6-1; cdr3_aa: CASSEGQGGNSPLHF
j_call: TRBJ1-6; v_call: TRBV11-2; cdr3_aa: CASSLDLGGNSPLHF
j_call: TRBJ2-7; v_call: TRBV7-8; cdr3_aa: CASSLGTSGRAGPFYEQYF
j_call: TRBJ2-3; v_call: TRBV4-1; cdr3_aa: CASSQGLAGGIDTQYF
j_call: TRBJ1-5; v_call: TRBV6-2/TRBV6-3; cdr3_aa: CASSPGQGTFSNQPQHF
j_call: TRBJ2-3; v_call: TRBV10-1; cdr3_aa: CASSAGQGITDTQYF
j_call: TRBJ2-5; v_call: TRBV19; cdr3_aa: CASSQGGGLQETQYF
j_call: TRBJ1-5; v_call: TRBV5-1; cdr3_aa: CASSLVSVRQPQHF
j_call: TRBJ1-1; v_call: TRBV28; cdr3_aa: CASRWSGGNTEAFF
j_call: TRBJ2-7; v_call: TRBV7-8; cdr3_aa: CASSSSTGSYEQYF
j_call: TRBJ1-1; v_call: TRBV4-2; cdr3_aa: CASSQEAGVAMNTEAFF
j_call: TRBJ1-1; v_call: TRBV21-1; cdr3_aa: CASFYPGNTEAFF
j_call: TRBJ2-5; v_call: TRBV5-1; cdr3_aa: CASGPLGLVPETQYF
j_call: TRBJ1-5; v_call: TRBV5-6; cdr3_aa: CASSLYRSTGNQPQHF
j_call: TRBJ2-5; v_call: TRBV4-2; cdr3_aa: CASSPERQTSGVQETQYF
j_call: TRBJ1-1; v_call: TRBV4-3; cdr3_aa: CASSQRATGGGTEAFF
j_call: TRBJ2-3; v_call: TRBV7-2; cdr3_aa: CASSPGLVPDTQYF
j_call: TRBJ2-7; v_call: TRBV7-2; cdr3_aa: CASSQRGGGEQYF
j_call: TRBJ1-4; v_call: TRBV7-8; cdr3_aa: CASSLGQFSPSTNEKLFF
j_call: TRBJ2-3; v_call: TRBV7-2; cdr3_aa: CASSLNKRGKDTQYF
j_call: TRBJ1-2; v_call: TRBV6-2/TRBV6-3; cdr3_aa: CASSYGGIYGYTF
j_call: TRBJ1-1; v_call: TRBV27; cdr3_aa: CASSLSGTGSTEAFF
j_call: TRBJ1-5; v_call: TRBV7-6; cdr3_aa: CASSSGQGNQPQHF
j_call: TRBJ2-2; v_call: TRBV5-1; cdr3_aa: CASSLAEQGGIGELFF
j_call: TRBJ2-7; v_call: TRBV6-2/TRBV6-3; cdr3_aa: CASSYDFYEQYF
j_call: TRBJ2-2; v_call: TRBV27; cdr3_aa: CASSLTTGKVGLNTGELFF